These 9 T cell receptor beta chains were sequenced from one sample in a study of T cells in Graves' hyperthyroidism and ophthalmopathy. The TCR beta CDR3 regions underwent amplification using RNA transcripts as the source. Researchers ran a first-round RT-PCR on the TCR CDR3 using the HTBI primer set. One entry per CDR3 protein results from TCRdb running MiXCR on the multiplex PCR reads. This sample yields 500,000 to 650,000 distinct CDR3 sequences, of which 12% to 15% are seen a single time; roughly 14% belongs to the top ten. Sample: blood. The receptors stem from a woman in her thirties or forties with Graves' hyperthyroidism.

The table lists this clonotype with many counts. The rearrangement uses TRBV9 and TRBJ2-7; 7 bases map to TRBD1. Germline CDR1 is SGDLS and CDR2 is YYNGEE. After removal of 0 bases from V and 6 bases from J, the junction contained 9 bases not matched to a gene. The CDR3 totals 15 residues. CDR3 bases: TGTGCCAGCAGCGTAGGCCCCGTAGGGGACAGCGAGCAGTACTTC. It encodes CASSVGPVGDSEQYF. The entire variable domain, with the rest obtained from reference TRBV9 and TRBJ2-7, is as follows: DSGVTQTPKHLITATGQRVTLRCSPRSGDLSVYWYQQSLDQGLQFLIQYYNGEERAKGNILERFSAQQFPDLHSELNLSSLELGDSALYFCASSVGPVGDSEQYFGPGTRLTVT.

In this sample, this clonotype turned up a few times. V is TRBV5-1 and J is TRBJ2-5; the match to TRBD2 covers 13 bases. The CDR3 has 17 residues. Germline V CDR1 and CDR2: SGHRS, YFSETQ. J was trimmed by 3 bases and V by 3 bases; bases with no gene match: 8. CDR3 residues: CASSSGLAGVGKETQYF. In DNA form, the CDR3 reads TGCGCCAGCAGCTCCGGACTAGCGGGAGTCGGGAAAGAGACCCAGTACTTC. Full variable domain (rest looked up from reference TRBV5-1 and TRBJ2-5): KAGVTQTPRYLIKTRGQQVTLSCSPISGHRSVSWYQQTPGQGLQFLFEYFSETQRNKGNFPGRFSGRQFSNSRSEMNVSTLELGDSALYLCASSSGLAGVGKETQYFGPGTRLLVL.

This clonotype occurred many times. The V call is TRBV28, the J call TRBJ2-7; 7 bases match TRBD1. V shed 8 bases, J shed 5 bases, and the junction held 9 bases outside the gene matches. The germline gives CDR1 MDHEN, CDR2 SYDVKM. The CDR3 sequence is 13 residues long. CDR3: CASGETGFDEQYF. The CDR3, as DNA: TGTGCCAGCGGAGAGACAGGGTTCGACGAGCAGTACTTC.

Worth noting for this clonotype: A read error may explain this, as a much larger clone is one base away. The rearrangement links TRBV7-8 to TRBJ2-2, with 7 bases that match TRBD2. The CDR3 sequence is 16 residues long. From germline, CDR1 is SGHVS and CDR2 FQNEAQ. The CDR3 region has the DNA TGTGCCAGCAGGGGGGGGGTAGCGGTGAACACCGGGAAGCTGTTTTTT. Protein sequence: CASRGGVAVNTGKLFF.

This clonotype has only a few counts. The chain carries TRBV2 and TRBJ2-1; no clear D gene. Trimming shortened V by 6 bases and J by 10 bases, and 10 bases separated the two germline ends. There are 11 residues in the CDR3. Looked up from germline, CDR1 is SNHLY and CDR2 is FYNNEI. The CDR3 reads CASSSSDEQFF. CDR3 DNA: TGTGCCAGCAGCTCAAGTGACGAGCAGTTCTTC.

This clonotype was found many times. This sequence joins TRBV28 and TRBJ2-3, with TRBD1 matching 10 bases. Germline V gene data show CDR1 as MDHEN and CDR2 as SYDVKM. The length of the CDR3 is 14 residues. V was pared by 10 bases and J by 0 bases, with 4 bases of the junction left unmatched. CDR3 DNA: TGTGCCATCGGGACAGGGGATAGCACAGATACGCAGTATTTT. Residues: CAIGTGDSTDTQYF. Filled out from reference TRBV28 and TRBJ2-3, the complete variable domain reads DVKVTQSSRYLVKRTGEKVFLECVQDMDHENMFWYRQDPGLGLRLIYFSYDVKMKEKGDIPEGYSVSREKKERFSLILESASTNQTSMYLCAIGTGDSTDTQYFGPGTRLTVL.

This clonotype was observed a few times. The V call is TRBV12-3 or TRBV12-4, the J call TRBJ1-6; D possibly corresponds to TRBD1 (6 bases). Trimming left V 1 base short and J 10 bases short, with 14 bases between. CDR3 length equals 15 residues. The CDR3 DNA reads as TGTGCCAGCAGTTTAGGTGGAGGGGGATGGTCACCCCTCCACTTT. This sequence encodes CASSLGGGGWSPLHF.

The chain carries TRBV15 and TRBJ2-3, with D perhaps given as TRBD1 or TRBD2 (5 bases each). The length of the CDR3 is 16 residues. Between the trimmed V and J ends, which lost 5 bases and 4 bases, there was a span of 19 bases. Germline CDR1 reads LNHNV; CDR2 reads YYDKDF (reference sequence). DNA for the CDR3: TGTGCCACCAGCGACACCTCCGGGGCTCATTCAGATACGCAGTATTTT. Translation: CATSDTSGAHSDTQYF.

The chain couples TRBV6-9 to TRBJ2-7; D call uncertain. Trimming took off 11 bases at V and 4 bases at J, with 15 bases between the two ends. Per the germline V gene, CDR1 is MNHGY and CDR2 is SVAAGI. The CDR3 has 12 amino acids. The CDR3 nucleotides are TGTGCCGGCAATTCACCGGAGTACGAGCAGTACTTC. Residues: CAGNSPEYEQYF.